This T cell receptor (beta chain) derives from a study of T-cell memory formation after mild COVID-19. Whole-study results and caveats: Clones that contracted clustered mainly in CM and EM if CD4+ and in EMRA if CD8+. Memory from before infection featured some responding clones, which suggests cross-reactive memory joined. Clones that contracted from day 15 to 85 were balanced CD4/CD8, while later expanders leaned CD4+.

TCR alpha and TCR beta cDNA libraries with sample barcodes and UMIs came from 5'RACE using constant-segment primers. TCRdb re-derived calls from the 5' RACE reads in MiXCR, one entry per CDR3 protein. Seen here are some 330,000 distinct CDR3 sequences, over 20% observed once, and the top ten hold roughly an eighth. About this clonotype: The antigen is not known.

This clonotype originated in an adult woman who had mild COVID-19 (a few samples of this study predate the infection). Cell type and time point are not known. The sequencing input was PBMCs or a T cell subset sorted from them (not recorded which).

The CDR3 spells CASRGKNIQYF. The CDR3 DNA follows: TGTGCCAGCAGGGGGAAAAACATTCAGTACTTC. The rearrangement uses TRBV2 and TRBJ2-4; D unclear. V was pared by 6 bases and J by 4 bases, with 4 bases between. Per germline, CDR1 SNHLY and CDR2 FYNNEI. The CDR3 sequence is 11 residues long. Looking up the rest from reference TRBV2 and TRBJ2-4 gives the full variable domain: EPEVTQTPSHQVTQMGQEVILRCVPISNHLYFYWYRQILGQKVEFLVSFYNNEISEKSEIFDDQFSVERPDGSNFTLKIRSTKLEDSAMYFCASRGKNIQYFGAGTRLSVL.